Presented here are 9 T cell receptor beta chains from one specimen sequenced in a study of regulatory T cells in long-lasting Graves disease. The time point denotes: persistent/refractory GD, antithyroid drugs over 5 years with positive TRAb. There was RNA extracted from PBMCs, and the TCR library was made from it. iRepertoire HTBI primers and Arm-PCR of CDR3 regions built TCR beta libraries. MiXCR was run by TCRdb on the multiplex PCR reads, yielding one entry per CDR3 protein. The sample carries 400,000 to 500,000 distinct CDR3 sequences, roughly 23% recorded once. The input for sequencing was peripheral blood mononuclear cells (PBMCs), taken when the disease was refractory, from a patient treated with antithyroid drugs. The receptors originated from a female donor with Graves disease.

This clonotype showed up many times. The V and J genes are TRBV6-2 or TRBV6-3 and TRBJ2-7; no clear D. The germline V gene encodes CDR1 MNHEY and CDR2 SVGEGT. V gave up 0 bases and J gave up 0 bases, with 6 bases separating them. The CDR3 totals 14 residues. The CDR3 spells CASSYSAISYEQYF. The CDR3 DNA reads TGTGCCAGCAGTTACTCGGCGATCTCCTACGAGCAGTACTTC.

At least ten counts were recorded for this clonotype. This chain joins TRBV28 and TRBJ1-6, with 9 bases lining up with TRBD1. This CDR3 has 15 amino acids. The trim removed 5 bases at V and 6 bases at J, leaving 5 bases unmatched. Germline V gives CDR1 MDHEN, CDR2 SYDVKM. CDR3 amino acids: CASSPGTGINSPLHF. The CDR3 region has the DNA TGTGCCAGCAGTCCGGGGACAGGGATTAATTCACCCCTCCACTTT.

This clonotype was detected ten times or more. The chain has TRBV28 and TRBJ1-5, with D tentatively TRBD1 (5 bases). The CDR3 has 14 residues. Trimming stripped 7 bases from V and 6 bases from J, with 16 bases between. Germline assignment: CDR1 MDHEN and CDR2 SYDVKM. DNA of the CDR3: TGTGCCAGCATGGACGGCGGGGCAGGTCAGCCCCAGCATTTT. Residues: CASMDGGAGQPQHF.

This clonotype was counted at least ten times. J is TRBJ2-7 and V is TRBV6-1; TRBD2 agrees at 8 bases. Germline CDR1 reads MNHNS; CDR2 reads SASEGT. With 4 bases clipped from V and 2 bases from J, the junction kept 10 bases outside the gene matches. The CDR3 is 16 residues long. CDR3: CASSARGEIKTYEQYF. In nucleotides, the CDR3 is TGTGCCAGCAGTGCGCGGGGGGAGATTAAAACCTACGAGCAGTACTTC.

This clonotype was observed many times. The V gene is TRBV20-1, the J gene TRBJ2-5; TRBD2 agrees at 7 bases. The CDR3 is 15 residues long. The ends lost 6 bases at V and 0 bases at J; junction bases unmatched: 10. Germline lookup yields CDR1 DFQATT and CDR2 SNEGSKA (reference sequence). CDR3 loop: CSALPFTSDQETQYF. The CDR3 nucleotides are TGCAGTGCCCTACCGTTCACTAGCGACCAAGAGACCCAGTACTTC.

The rearrangement uses TRBV15 and TRBJ2-7; D assignment may be TRBD1 or TRBD2 (5 bases each). V shed 0 bases and J shed 3 bases, with 9 bases lying between them. The CDR3 has 14 amino acids. The germline gives CDR1 LNHNV, CDR2 YYDKDF (reference sequence). The CDR3 sequence is CATSREGTGYEQYF. CDR3 bases: TGTGCCACCAGCAGAGAAGGGACCGGCTACGAGCAGTACTTC.

This chain connects TRBV11-2 to TRBJ2-2, with D possibly TRBD2 on 6 matching bases. The V end lost 5 bases, the J end lost 1 base, and 11 bases lay between the germline ends. Germline-derived CDR1 and CDR2 are SGHAT and FQNNGV. This CDR3 has 15 amino acids. Here the CDR3 reads CASSAVGGNTGELFF. The CDR3 bases are TGTGCCAGCAGCGCCGTCGGGGGGAACACCGGGGAGCTGTTTTTT.

The chain uses TRBV19 and TRBJ2-7, with 9 bases lining up with TRBD2. The V gene's germline CDR1 is LNHDA and CDR2 SQIVND (reference sequence). The CDR3 consists of 16 residues. V was clipped by 3 bases and J by 4 bases; unmatched bases: 10. Here the CDR3 DNA reads TGTGCCAGTAGTATCGGCTTAGCGGGAGTTTCTTACGAGCAGTACTTC. It translates to CASSIGLAGVSYEQYF.

This rearrangement joins TRBV4-1 to TRBJ1-3; no definite D call. V lost 2 bases and J lost 0, with 11 bases in between. Germline CDR1 is MGHRA and CDR2 is YSYEKL. This CDR3 has 16 amino acids. This CDR3 is CASSQSVASSGNTIYF. The CDR3 coding sequence is TGCGCCAGCAGCCAATCGGTAGCCAGCTCTGGAAACACCATATATTTT.